Detailed here is one T cell receptor beta chain. The antigen is not known. This specimen belongs to a study of graft-versus-host responses after intestinal transplantation. Study as a whole: As for transplant type, recipients had multivisceral, liver-intestinal, or isolated intestinal grafts.

The CDR3 sequence is 13 residues long. Germline V CDR1 and CDR2: MNHEY, SVGAGI. Trimming left V 2 bases short and J 4 bases short, with 8 bases between. Assay: immunoSEQ multiplex PCR; the TCRdb copy retains only in-frame clones and omits some. Found here are over 80,000 clones, 91% of them singletons; the top ten hold roughly 0.2%. Study findings and constraints: Some GvH clones appeared in ileal mucosa or blood before recipient bone marrow.

Sequenced material: unstimulated CD4+ T cells sorted from spleen or lymph node cells, taken before transplant. The receptor was derived from a human donor who was the organ donor for an intestinal transplant. The chain uses TRBV6-5 and TRBJ1-2; D is undetermined. The CDR3, as DNA: TGTGCCAGCAGTTACAGAGAATCCTATGGCTACACCTTC. Translated, it gives CASSYRESYGYTF.